The text below deals with one T cell receptor beta chain. Its antigen is currently unknown. The germline V and J ends were trimmed by 3 bases and 3 bases, with 5 bases remaining between them. The CDR3 totals 12 residues. The data were taken from a study of T cell responses to AZD1222 COVID-19 vaccine. Study-wide context: The analysis combined second doses at about 4 or about 12 weeks.

The method was immunoSEQ multiplex PCR; TCRdb's version includes in-frame clones alone and lacks a portion of them. Counted here are about 170,000 clones, 93% occurring once; the ten biggest clones make up 3.5% to 4.5%. Study-level points and caveats: A reported finding is that nearly half of spike-specific TCRs target unmutated variant regions.

Sequences were derived from peripheral blood, sampled on day 0 of AZD1222 vaccination. The sequence came from an adult in good health. The rearrangement uses TRBV12-3 or TRBV12-4 and TRBJ1-1; D call uncertain. The CDR3 protein is CASSFVDTEAFF. The DNA of the CDR3 is TGTGCCAGCAGTTTTGTCGACACTGAAGCTTTCTTT.